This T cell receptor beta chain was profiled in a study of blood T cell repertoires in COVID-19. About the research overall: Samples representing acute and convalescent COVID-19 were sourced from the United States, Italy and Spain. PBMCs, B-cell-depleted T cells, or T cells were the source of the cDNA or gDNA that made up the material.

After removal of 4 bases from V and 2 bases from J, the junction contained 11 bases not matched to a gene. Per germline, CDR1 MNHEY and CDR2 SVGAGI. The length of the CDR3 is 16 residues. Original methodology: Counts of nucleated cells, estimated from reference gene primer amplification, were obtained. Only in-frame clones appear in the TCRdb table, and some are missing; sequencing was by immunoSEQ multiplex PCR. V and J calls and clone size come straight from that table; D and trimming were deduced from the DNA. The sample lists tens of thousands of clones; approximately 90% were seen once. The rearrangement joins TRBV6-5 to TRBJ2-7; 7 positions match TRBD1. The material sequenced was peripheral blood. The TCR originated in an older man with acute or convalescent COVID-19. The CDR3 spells CASSFRISGTAYEQYF. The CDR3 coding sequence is TGTGCCAGCAGTTTCCGCATCTCCGGGACAGCCTACGAGCAGTACTTC.